The T cell receptor beta chain described here comes from a study of control samples from healthy donors and cancer patients. Measured with immunoSEQ multiplex PCR; TCRdb has only the in-frame clones, and not every one. The repertoire includes over 110,000 clones, more than 85% of them detected once, and 8% to 9.5% sits in the top ten. The CDR3 length is 13 residues. Looked up from germline, CDR1 is SGHTA and CDR2 is FQGNSA. Trimming left V 5 bases short and J 6 bases short, with 12 bases between. This sequence joins TRBV7-2 and TRBJ2-3; D tentatively fits TRBD1 or TRBD2 (6 bases each). Sequences were obtained from blood. This receptor was obtained from a woman between 25 and 40 years old in good health. The CDR3 sequence: CASSDWGADTQYF. CDR3 bases: TGTGCCAGCAGCGACTGGGGGGCGGATACGCAGTATTTT. Drawing the rest from reference TRBV7-2 and TRBJ2-3, the complete variable domain is GAGVSQSPSNKVTEKGKDVELRCDPISGHTALYWYRQSLGQGLEFLIYFQGNSAPDKSGLPSDRFSAERTGGSVSTLTIQRTQQEDSAVYLCASSDWGADTQYFGPGTRLTVL.